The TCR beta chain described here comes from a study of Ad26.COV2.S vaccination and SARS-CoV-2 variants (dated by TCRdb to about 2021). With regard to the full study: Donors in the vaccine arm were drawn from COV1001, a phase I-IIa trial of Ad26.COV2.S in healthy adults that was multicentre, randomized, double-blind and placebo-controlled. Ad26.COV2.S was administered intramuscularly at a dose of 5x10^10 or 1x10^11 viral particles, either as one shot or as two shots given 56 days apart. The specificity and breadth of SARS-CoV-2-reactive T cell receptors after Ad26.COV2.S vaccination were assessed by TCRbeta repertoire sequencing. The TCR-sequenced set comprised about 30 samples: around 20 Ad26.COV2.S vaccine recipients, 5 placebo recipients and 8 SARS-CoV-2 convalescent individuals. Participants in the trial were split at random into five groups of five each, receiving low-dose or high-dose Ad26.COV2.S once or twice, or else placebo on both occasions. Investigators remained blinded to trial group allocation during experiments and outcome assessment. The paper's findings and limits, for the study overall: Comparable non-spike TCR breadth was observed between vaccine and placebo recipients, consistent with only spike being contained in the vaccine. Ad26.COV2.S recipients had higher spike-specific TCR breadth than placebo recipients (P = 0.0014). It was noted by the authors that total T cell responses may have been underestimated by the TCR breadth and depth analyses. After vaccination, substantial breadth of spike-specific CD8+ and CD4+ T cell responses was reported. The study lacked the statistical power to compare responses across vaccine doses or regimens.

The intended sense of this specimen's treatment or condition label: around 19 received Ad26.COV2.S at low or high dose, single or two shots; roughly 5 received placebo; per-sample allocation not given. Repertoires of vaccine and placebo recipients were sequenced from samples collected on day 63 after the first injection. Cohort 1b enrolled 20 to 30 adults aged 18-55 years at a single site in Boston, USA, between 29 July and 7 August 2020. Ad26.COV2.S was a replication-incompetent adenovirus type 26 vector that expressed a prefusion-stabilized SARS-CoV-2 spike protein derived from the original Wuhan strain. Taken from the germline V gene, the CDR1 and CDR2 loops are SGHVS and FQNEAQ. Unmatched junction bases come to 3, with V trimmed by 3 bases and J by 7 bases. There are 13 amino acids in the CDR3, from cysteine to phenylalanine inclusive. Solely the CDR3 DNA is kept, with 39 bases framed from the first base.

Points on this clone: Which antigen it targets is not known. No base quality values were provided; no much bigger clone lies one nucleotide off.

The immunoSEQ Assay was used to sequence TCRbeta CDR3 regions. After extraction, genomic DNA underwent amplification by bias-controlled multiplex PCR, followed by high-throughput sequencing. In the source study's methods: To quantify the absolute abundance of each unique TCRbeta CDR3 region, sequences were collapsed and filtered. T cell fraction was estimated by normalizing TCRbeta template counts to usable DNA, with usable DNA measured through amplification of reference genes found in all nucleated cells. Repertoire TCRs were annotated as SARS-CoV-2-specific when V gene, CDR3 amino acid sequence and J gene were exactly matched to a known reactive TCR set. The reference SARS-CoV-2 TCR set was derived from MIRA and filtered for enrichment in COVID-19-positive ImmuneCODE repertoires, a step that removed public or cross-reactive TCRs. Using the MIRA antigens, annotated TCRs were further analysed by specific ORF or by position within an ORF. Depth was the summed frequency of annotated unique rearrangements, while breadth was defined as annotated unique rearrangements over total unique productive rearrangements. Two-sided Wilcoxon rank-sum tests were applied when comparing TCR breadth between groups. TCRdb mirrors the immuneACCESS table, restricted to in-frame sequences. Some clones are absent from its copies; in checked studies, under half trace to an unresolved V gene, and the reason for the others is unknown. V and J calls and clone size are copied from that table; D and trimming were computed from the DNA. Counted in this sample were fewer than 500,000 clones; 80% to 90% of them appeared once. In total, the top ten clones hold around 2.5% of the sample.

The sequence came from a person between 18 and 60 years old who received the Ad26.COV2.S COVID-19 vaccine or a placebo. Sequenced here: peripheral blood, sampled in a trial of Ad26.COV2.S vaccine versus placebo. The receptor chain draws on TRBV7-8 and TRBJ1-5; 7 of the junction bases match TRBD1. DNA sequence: TGTGCCAGCAGCTTCGGACAGGACCAGCCCCAGCATTTT. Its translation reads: CASSFGQDQPQHF.